The 24 T cell receptor beta chains below come from one sample, sequenced in a study of tumor-infiltrating lymphocytes in glioblastoma multiforme. TCRB libraries came from RNA via three nested multiplex PCR rounds. TCRdb recomputed calls from the multiplex PCR reads with MiXCR, one row per CDR3 protein. Here the sample spans nearly 15,000 distinct CDR3 sequences, 73% being singletons. The sequencing sample was made of brain tumor tissue. Receptors originate from a male donor with glioblastoma.

Points on this clonotype: Given a much more abundant clone one base away, this may be a read error. The chain carries TRBV7-3 and TRBJ2-1, with D possibly TRBD2 on 6 matching bases. The length of the CDR3 is 13 residues. CDR1 is SGHTA and CDR2 is FQGTGA in the germline V gene. CDR3 loop: CASSREELSEQSF. For the CDR3, the DNA is TGTGCCAGCAGTAGGGAGGAGTTGAGTGAGCAGTCCTTC.

The chain links TRBV29-1 to TRBJ2-1; D might be TRBD1 (6 bases). CDR3 size: 16 residues. Germline V gene sequence: CDR1 SQVTM, CDR2 ANQGSEA. Trimming took off 3 bases at V and 0 bases at J, with 15 bases between the two ends. The CDR3 sequence: CSVEGADPSSYNEQFF. CDR3 sequence (DNA): TGCAGCGTTGAGGGGGCGGACCCCAGCTCCTACAATGAGCAGTTCTTC.

To note about this clonotype: This likely comes from a read error, as the CDR3 has no conserved phenylalanine or tryptophan at its end. The chain couples TRBV11-3 to TRBJ2-1, with D possibly being TRBD2 (5 bases). This CDR3 has 13 residues. V was pared by 4 bases and J by 9 bases, with 13 bases between. Germline assignment: CDR1 SGHNT and CDR2 YENEEA. CDR3 DNA: TGTGCCAGCAGCTCGAGGAGGAAGGGTGAGCAGTTCATC. It yields the protein CASSSRRKGEQFI.

This clonotype has only a few counts. The chain employs TRBV11-3 and TRBJ2-2, with D possibly TRBD1 on 5 matching bases. V shed 7 bases and J shed 0 bases, with 9 bases lying between them. This CDR3 is built from 14 residues. CDR1 and CDR2 from the germline V gene are SGHNT and YENEEA. The CDR3 bases are TGTGCCAGCAAGACAGATGCGAACACCGGGGAGCTGTTTTTT. Translating it yields CASKTDANTGELFF. Looking up the rest from reference TRBV11-3 and TRBJ2-2 gives the full variable domain: EAGVVQSPRYKIIEKKQPVAFWCNPISGHNTLYWYLQNLGQGPELLIRYENEEAVDDSQLPKDRFSAERLKGVDSTLKIQPAELGDSAVYLCASKTDANTGELFFGEGSRLTVL.

A remark on this clonotype: The junction and the germline gene differ at one end; a read error may be behind it. V is TRBV5-8 and J is TRBJ2-2, with TRBD2 matching over 8 bases. The CDR3 spans 15 residues. Germline CDR1 reads SGHTS; CDR2 reads YDEGEE. CDR3 region: CARSLTGRGTGVLFF. CDR3 nucleotide sequence: TGTGCCAGAAGCTTGACCGGGAGGGGGACCGGGGTGCTGTTTTTT.

V and J are TRBV5-1 and TRBJ2-3; no clear D. V was clipped by 5 bases and J by 5 bases, with 9 bases between them. The CDR3 is 12 residues long. From germline, CDR1 is SGHRS and CDR2 YFSETQ. CDR3 region: CASSRALDTQYF. In DNA form, the CDR3 reads TGCGCCAGCAGTCGGGCCTTAGATACGCAGTATTTT. The variable domain in full, with the rest retrieved from reference TRBV5-1 and TRBJ2-3, is KAGVTQTPRYLIKTRGQQVTLSCSPISGHRSVSWYQQTPGQGLQFLFEYFSETQRNKGNFPGRFSGRQFSNSRSEMNVSTLELGDSALYLCASSRALDTQYFGPGTRLTVL.

The chain recombines TRBV14 with TRBJ2-2; D is perhaps TRBD2 (6 bases). This CDR3 has 14 amino acids. Trimming took off 1 base at V and 6 bases at J, with 9 bases between the two ends. Looked up from germline, CDR1 is SGHDN and CDR2 is FVKESK. The CDR3 coding sequence is TGTGCCAGCAGCCAAGTCCGCGGGGCCGGGGAGCTGTTTTTT. Translated: CASSQVRGAGELFF.

The chain is built from TRBV6-5 and TRBJ2-7; TRBD2 agrees at 10 bases. CDR1 is MNHEY, CDR2 SVGAGI, per germline. There are 13 residues in the CDR3. After removal of 4 bases from V and 7 bases from J, the junction contained 4 bases not matched to a gene. CDR3 residues: CASSLAGGWEQYF. CDR3 in DNA: TGTGCCAGCAGTTTAGCGGGAGGCTGGGAGCAGTACTTC.

On this clonotype: An end of the junction does not agree with germline; a read error may underlie this. V usage is TRBV5-1 and J usage is TRBJ1-1; 7 bases map to TRBD1. Germline CDR1 and CDR2: SGHRS and YFSETQ. The CDR3 runs to 13 residues. CDR3 coding DNA: TGCGTCAGCAGCCGACAGGGCGACACTGAAGCTTACTTT. Translation: CVSSRQGDTEAYF.

Remarks on this clonotype: This may be a read error: a much more frequent sequence differs by one nucleotide. V is TRBV11-2 and J is TRBJ2-7; no reliable D call. Per germline, CDR1 SGHAT and CDR2 FQNNGV. CDR3 size: 14 residues. The CDR3 loop reads CAISLVSDSYEQYF. DNA for the CDR3: TGTGCCATCAGCTTAGTTTCAGACTCCTACGAGCAGTACTTC.

This clonotype is a singleton in its sample. At one boundary the junction diverges from the germline segment, which might be a read error. This sequence joins TRBV20-1 and TRBJ2-4; TRBD1 matches at 10 bases. The CDR3 covers 19 residues. Germline values: CDR1 DFQATT, CDR2 SNEGSKA (reference sequence). The CDR3 bases are TGCAGTGCTAGAGACCCGGACAGGGGGATTCGGAAGGCCCAAAACATTCAGCACTTC. As protein: CSARDPDRGIRKAQNIQHF.

In regard to this clonotype: At one of its ends the junction is not consistent with the germline gene, which may arise from a read error. The chain employs TRBV29-1 and TRBJ2-1, with D maybe TRBD1 (6 bases). The CDR3 totals 12 residues. From germline, CDR1 is SQVTM and CDR2 ANQGSEA. CDR3 region: CSVGTAYKEQFF. CDR3 nucleotide sequence: TGCAGCGTTGGGACAGCCTACAAAGAGCAGTTCTTC.

This clonotype was seen just once. The chain combines TRBV20-1 with TRBJ2-7; 9 positions match TRBD1. V gave up 4 bases and J gave up 4 bases; unmatched junction bases: 11. Germline loops: CDR1 DFQATT, CDR2 SNEGSKA (reference sequence). The CDR3 has 15 amino acids. CDR3 sequence: CSAMGAGTGKYEQYF. CDR3 DNA: TGCAGTGCTATGGGCGCCGGGACAGGGAAGTACGAGCAGTACTTC.

A remark on this clonotype: Given a much more abundant clone one base away, this may be a read error. The genes are TRBV29-1 and TRBJ2-7; 13 nucleotides align to TRBD2. The CDR3 is made up of 14 amino acids. Germline CDR1 SQVTM, CDR2 ANQGSEA. V dropped 4 bases and J dropped 8; count of bases not matched to a gene: 8. The CDR3 protein is CSVGWTSGGTKQYF. CDR3 in DNA: TGCAGCGTTGGGTGGACTAGCGGGGGAACCAAGCAGTACTTC.

This clonotype has just a few counts. A much larger clone lies one base from this, so it may be a read error. The chain couples TRBV11-1 to TRBJ2-7; 10 bases line up with TRBD1. Looked up from germline, CDR1 is SGHAT and CDR2 is FQDESV (reference sequence). The CDR3 loop spans 16 amino acids. The trim removed 0 bases at V and 4 bases at J, leaving 6 bases unmatched. The CDR3 DNA reads TGTGCCAGCAGCTTAGCGCATCTGGACAGGGGGTACGAGCAGTACTTC. Translated: CASSLAHLDRGYEQYF.

The rearrangement uses TRBV20-1 and TRBJ1-1, with D perhaps matching TRBD1 (6 bases). There are 13 residues in the CDR3. CDR1 is DFQATT, CDR2 SNEGSKA, per germline (reference sequence). Trimming took off 6 bases at V and 3 bases at J, with 14 bases between the two ends. CDR3 sequence: CSAYIQGYTEAFF. CDR3 nucleotide sequence: TGCAGTGCGTATATACAGGGTTACACTGAAGCTTTCTTT.

A word on this clonotype: Germline and junction disagree at one end, which may indicate a read error. The gene calls are TRBV10-2 and TRBJ2-5, with a tentative D call TRBD2 (6 bases). The CDR3 totals 12 residues. CDR1 and CDR2 (germline): WSHSY, SAAADI. The CDR3 reads CASRTGDATQNF. CDR3 in DNA: TGCGCCAGCCGTACGGGAGACGCGACCCAGAACTTC.

This sequence joins TRBV6-5 and TRBJ2-3; TRBD1 matches at 10 bases. V shed 0 bases and J 8 bases; nucleotides not matched to a gene: 5. CDR3 length: 15 amino acids. Germline CDR1 is MNHEY and CDR2 is SVGAGI. This chain's CDR3 is CASSYSGTGETTQYF. In DNA, the CDR3 is TGTGCCAGCAGTTACTCTGGGACAGGGGAAACTACGCAGTATTTT.

Remarks on this clonotype: Being one base from a much bigger clone, this may be a read error. This rearrangement joins TRBV15 to TRBJ2-5; D not certain. This CDR3 is built from 13 residues. V lost 6 bases and J lost 5, with 13 bases in between. Germline CDR1 LNHNV, CDR2 YYDKDF (reference sequence). In DNA form, the CDR3 reads TGTGCCACCAGTAATCAAGTGGGGGAGACCCAGTACTTC. This gives the protein CATSNQVGETQYF.

This clonotype was observed a few times. This sequence joins TRBV20-1 and TRBJ1-4; possible D gene TRBD1, 5 bases. V lost 0 bases and J 7 bases, leaving 12 bases between the germline ends. The CDR3 is 14 amino acids. Per germline, CDR1 DFQATT and CDR2 SNEGSKA (reference sequence). CDR3 nucleotides: TGCAGTGCTAGAGACGTCCGTGACAGTGAAAAACTGTTTTTT. As protein: CSARDVRDSEKLFF.

Comment on this clonotype: A read error may produce the germline difference seen at one junction end. CDR3 protein: CSAGDRTEYEQYF. The CDR3 DNA follows: TGCAGTGCTGGAGATCGGACGGAATACGAGCAGTACTTC. This chain connects TRBV20-1 to TRBJ2-7; no firm D call. Germline V CDR1 and CDR2: DFQATT, SNEGSKA (reference sequence). The CDR3 is 13 residues long.

Turning to this clonotype: This may be a read error: a much more frequent sequence differs by one nucleotide. This rearrangement joins TRBV28 to TRBJ2-3, with D possibly TRBD2 on 5 matching bases. CDR1 is MDHEN and CDR2 is SYDVKM in the germline V gene. The length of the CDR3 is 15 residues. CDR3 sequence (DNA): TGTACCAGCAGTCCCCCTAGCAGACACACAGATACGCAGTATTTT. Amino acid sequence: CTSSPPSRHTDTQYF. Based on the CDR3 plus reference TRBV28 and TRBJ2-3, the full variable domain is DVKVTQSSRYLVKRTGEKVFLECVQDMDHENMFWYRQDPGLGLRLIYFSYDVKMKEKGDIPEGYSVSREKKERFSLILESASTNQTSMYLCTSSPPSRHTDTQYFGPGTRLTVL.

The count of this clonotype is one. The conserved closing phenylalanine or tryptophan is absent in this CDR3, likely reflecting a read error. It is unclear where the CDR3 begins or ends on the DNA, so no DNA is shown, and the CDR3 is as TCRdb lists it. V is TRBV6-1 and J is TRBJ2-1. Ends included, the CDR3 has 15 residues. CDR1 MNHNS and CDR2 SASEGT come from the germline V gene. The CDR3 protein is CARSEEVVAYNEQLL.

This clonotype is categorized as medium-sized. The chain recombines TRBV20-1 with TRBJ1-5; the match to TRBD1 covers 7 bases. The CDR3 has 12 residues. V dropped 6 bases and J dropped 4; count of bases not matched to a gene: 3. Germline lookup yields CDR1 DFQATT and CDR2 SNEGSKA (reference sequence). The CDR3 DNA reads TGCAGTGCCTCGACAGGGAATCAGCCCCAGCATTTT. It yields the protein CSASTGNQPQHF.